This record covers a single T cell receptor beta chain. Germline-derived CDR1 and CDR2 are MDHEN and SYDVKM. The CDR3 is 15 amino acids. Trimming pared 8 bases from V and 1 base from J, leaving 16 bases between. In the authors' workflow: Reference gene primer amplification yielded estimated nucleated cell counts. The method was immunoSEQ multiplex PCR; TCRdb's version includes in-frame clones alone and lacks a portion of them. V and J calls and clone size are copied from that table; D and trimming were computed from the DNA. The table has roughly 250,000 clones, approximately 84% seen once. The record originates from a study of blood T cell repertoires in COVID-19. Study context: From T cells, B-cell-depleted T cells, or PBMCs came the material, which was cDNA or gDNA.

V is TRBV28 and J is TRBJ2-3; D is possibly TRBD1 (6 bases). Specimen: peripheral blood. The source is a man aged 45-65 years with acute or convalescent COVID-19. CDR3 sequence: CASGQSGVRTDTQYF. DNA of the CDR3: TGTGCCAGCGGCCAGTCAGGGGTGCGCACAGATACGCAGTATTTT.